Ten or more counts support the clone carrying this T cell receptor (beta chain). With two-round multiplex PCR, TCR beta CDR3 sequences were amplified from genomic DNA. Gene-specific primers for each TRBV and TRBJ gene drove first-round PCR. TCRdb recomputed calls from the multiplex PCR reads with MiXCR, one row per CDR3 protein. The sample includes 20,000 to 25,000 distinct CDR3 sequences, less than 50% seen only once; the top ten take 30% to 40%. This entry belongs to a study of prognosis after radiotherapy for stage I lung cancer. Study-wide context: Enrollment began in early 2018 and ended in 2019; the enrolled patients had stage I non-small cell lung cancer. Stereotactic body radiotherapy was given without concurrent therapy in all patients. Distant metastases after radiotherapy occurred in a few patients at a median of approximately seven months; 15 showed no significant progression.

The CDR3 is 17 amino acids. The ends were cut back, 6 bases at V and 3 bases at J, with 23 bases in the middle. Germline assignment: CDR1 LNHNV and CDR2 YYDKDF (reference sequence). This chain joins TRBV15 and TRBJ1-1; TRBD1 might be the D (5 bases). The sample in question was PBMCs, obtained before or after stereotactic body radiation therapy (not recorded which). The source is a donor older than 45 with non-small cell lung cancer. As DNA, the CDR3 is TGTGCCACCAGGGATAGTCTTTTTGTCTCACAGGACACTGAAGCTTTCTTT. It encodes CATRDSLFVSQDTEAFF.